These 3 T cell receptor beta chains share one sample of origin, sequenced in a study of shared clonotypes between healthy human individuals. Repertoires were generated with immunoSEQ multiplex PCR, while TCRdb's copy carries only in-frame clones and drops some. The sample yields 2 million to 2.5 million clones, over 85% seen once. Naive CD8 populations comprised CD45RO-negative cells positively selected for CCR7, excluding terminally differentiated effector memory CD45RA+ cells. Input material: naive CD8+ T cells sorted from blood. The receptors were sampled from a man aged 18 to 30 in good health.

The V call is TRBV4-1, the J call TRBJ2-5; D call uncertain. The better agreement between TRBJ2-7 and the DNA end casts doubt on the J call. This CDR3 has 14 residues. In germline, CDR1 is MGHRA, CDR2 YSYEKL. CDR3 DNA sequence: TGCGCCAGCAGCCAAGATCTGGTTTTCTACGAGCAGTACTTC. It specifies CASSQDLVFYEQYF.

This clone has a single count. The rearrangement joins TRBV29-1 to TRBJ1-1, with D unresolved. The length of the CDR3 is 13 residues. Germline V gene sequence: CDR1 SQVTM, CDR2 ANQGSEA. Trimming removed 2 bases from V and 1 base from J, with 8 bases in between. The CDR3 coding sequence is TGCAGCGTTGAATTTTGGGAGAACACTGAAGCTTTCTTT. Its protein is CSVEFWENTEAFF.

The genes are TRBV11-1 and TRBJ1-1, with D perhaps matching TRBD1 (5 bases). CDR1 SGHAT and CDR2 FQDESV come from the germline V gene (reference sequence). Trimming pared 7 bases from V and 1 base from J, leaving 13 bases between. This CDR3 region has 14 residues. The CDR3 sequence is CASTPLGGNTEAFF. The CDR3 DNA is TGTGCCAGCACCCCCTTGGGGGGGAACACTGAAGCTTTCTTT.